Described below is a single T cell receptor (beta chain) sequence and its context. Its antigen remains unknown. The data were obtained in a study of shared clonotypes between healthy human individuals. General study points: Only blood underwent sampling, and tissue repertoires likely differ.

This was a deep-level run. Repertoires were generated with immunoSEQ multiplex PCR, while TCRdb's copy carries only in-frame clones and drops some. The data show a few hundred thousand clones, about 80% seen once. Germline CDR1 SNHLY, CDR2 FYNNEI. This CDR3 region has 12 residues. Between the trimmed V and J ends, which lost 7 bases and 5 bases, there was a span of 11 bases. The sequencing sample was made of PBMCs. This TCR derives from a woman aged 35 to 49 in good health. Some clones in this sample may be carry-over from other donors' samples. The chain is built from TRBV2 and TRBJ2-5; D tentatively reads TRBD1 or TRBD2 (5 bases each). The chain's CDR3 is CASTAGTETQYF. For the CDR3, the DNA is TGTGCCAGCACCGCAGGGACGGAGACCCAGTACTTC.